This is a list of T cell receptor beta chains from one sample in a study of blood T cell repertoires in COVID-19. Repertoires were generated with immunoSEQ multiplex PCR, while TCRdb's copy carries only in-frame clones and drops some. The sample lists 200,000 to 300,000 clones; around 87% were seen once. Material: peripheral blood. The receptors were sampled from a woman aged 40 to 55 who had recovered from COVID-19. Each CDR3 is given with its conserved first and last residue. The order of the fields is clone size, D gene, J gene, V gene, CDR3 protein, CDR3 DNA. The D gene is left open where the match is weak. Rows may omit the clone size; those that give it use once, few, many or a size class.

>-|TRBD1|TRBJ1-1|TRBV18
CASSPGQGAVEAFF
TGTGCCAGCTCACCCGGACAGGGGGCAGTGGAAGCTTTCTTT
>-|-|TRBJ2-7|TRBV21-1
CASSNGGGTGGDYEQYF
TGTGCCAGCAGCAATGGGGGTGGGACAGGGGGCGACTACGAGCAGTACTTC
>-|-|TRBJ1-1|TRBV7-6
CASSPYMGHRDFNTEAFF
TGTGCCAGCAGCCCATACATGGGCCACAGAGATTTTAACACTGAAGCTTTCTTT
>-|-|TRBJ2-1|TRBV7-8
CASSSTMNIEQFF
TGTGCCAGCAGCTCCACTATGAATATTGAGCAGTTCTTC
>-|-|TRBJ2-4|TRBV30
CAWRQGFRIQYF
TGTGCCTGGAGACAGGGCTTCAGGATTCAGTACTTC
>once|-|TRBJ1-2|TRBV4-1
CASSQTTGNYGYTF
TGCGCCAGCAGCCAGACGACGGGGAACTATGGCTACACCTTC
>-|-|TRBJ2-2|TRBV11-3
CASSFRGGGESGELFF
TGTGCCAGCAGCTTTCGAGGTGGGGGCGAAAGCGGGGAGCTGTTTTTT
>-|TRBD1|TRBJ1-1|TRBV5-1
CASSIPKDRATRAEAFF
TGCGCCAGCAGCATTCCGAAGGACAGGGCCACTAGGGCTGAAGCTTTCTTT
>-|TRBD1|TRBJ1-2|TRBV2
CASRRGGGDGYTF
TGTGCCAGCAGGAGAGGGGGCGGGGATGGCTACACCTTC
>-|-|TRBJ2-2|TRBV21-1
CASSKALRWYHRPRAGELFF
TGTGCCAGCAGCAAAGCCCTCAGGTGGTACCACCGACCGCGCGCCGGGGAGCTGTTTTTT
>few|-|TRBJ1-5|TRBV11-2
CASSLRGGHPKEPQHF
TGTGCCAGCAGCTTGCGGGGAGGACACCCCAAAGAGCCCCAGCATTTT
>-|TRBD1|TRBJ2-1|TRBV10-1
CASSPGTGGYNEQFF
TGCGCCAGCAGTCCCGGGACAGGGGGTTACAATGAGCAGTTCTTC
>-|TRBD1|TRBJ1-4|TRBV3-1/TRBV3-2
CASSQGGQGGTNEKLFF
TGTGCCAGCAGCCAAGGGGGACAGGGGGGAACTAATGAAAAACTGTTTTTT
>-|-|TRBJ1-1|TRBV4-3
CASSQVLGAGAFF
TGCGCCAGCAGCCAAGTTTTGGGGGCCGGAGCTTTCTTT
>-|-|TRBJ1-5|TRBV27
CASSLSPGVGSNQPQHF
TGTGCCAGCAGTTTATCTCCCGGAGTGGGTAGCAATCAGCCCCAGCATTTT
>once|TRBD1|TRBJ2-3|TRBV7-7
CASSLGQGSTDTQYF
TGTGCCAGCAGCTTAGGACAGGGGAGCACAGATACGCAGTATTTT
>-|TRBD2|TRBJ2-5|TRBV2
CASSGAGGPQETQYF
TGTGCCAGCAGCGGAGCGGGGGGACCCCAAGAGACCCAGTACTTC
>-|-|TRBJ1-3|TRBV6-5
CASSASYISGNTIYF
TGTGCCAGCAGCGCCTCTTACATCTCTGGAAACACCATATATTTT
>-|TRBD2|TRBJ2-3|TRBV29-1
CSVERLAGATDTQYF
TGCAGCGTTGAAAGGCTAGCGGGGGCCACAGATACGCAGTATTTT
>-|-|TRBJ2-3|TRBV29-1
CSVRGWQFGGIDTQYF
TGCAGCGTGAGGGGGTGGCAGTTCGGTGGAATAGATACGCAGTATTTT
>-|-|TRBJ1-4|TRBV5-1
CASSLDQVNEKLFF
TGCGCCAGCAGCTTGGACCAGGTCAATGAAAAACTGTTTTTT
>-|-|TRBJ2-5|TRBV6-5
CASSYSITGGQETQYF
TGTGCCAGCAGTTACTCGATAACCGGGGGCCAAGAGACCCAGTACTTC
>-|-|TRBJ2-2|TRBV15
CATSRPNTGELFF
TGTGCCACCAGCAGACCAAACACCGGGGAGCTGTTTTTT
>-|-|TRBJ2-7|TRBV18
CASSPRDIAYEQYF
TGTGCCAGCTCACCCCGGGACATAGCCTACGAGCAGTACTTC
>-|TRBD1|TRBJ2-3|TRBV3-1/TRBV3-2
CASRHTGQGTDTQYF
TGTGCCAGCAGGCATACGGGACAGGGGACAGATACGCAGTATTTT
>-|-|TRBJ2-5|TRBV3-1/TRBV3-2
CASSQAPGGQETQYF
TGTGCCAGCAGCCAAGCCCCCGGGGGTCAAGAGACCCAGTACTTC
>-|-|TRBJ1-1|TRBV6-2/TRBV6-3
CASSRYRENTEAFF
TGTGCCAGCAGTCGCTACAGGGAGAACACTGAAGCTTTCTTT
>-|-|TRBJ1-2|TRBV9
CASSGAGAQYYGYTF
TGTGCCAGCAGCGGTGCAGGGGCGCAGTACTATGGCTACACCTTC
>-|-|TRBJ2-6|TRBV7-8
CASSSHRVRGANVLTF
TGTGCCAGCAGCTCCCACAGGGTGCGTGGGGCCAACGTCCTGACTTTC
>-|-|TRBJ2-7|TRBV10-1
CASSPSYGGGREQYF
TGCGCCAGCAGTCCGAGCTACGGGGGAGGTCGGGAGCAGTACTTC
>-|-|TRBJ2-7|TRBV5-5
CASSYGSYEQYF
TGTGCCAGCAGCTACGGCTCCTACGAGCAGTACTTC
>-|TRBD1|TRBJ1-6|TRBV2
CASSEAGGDSPLHF
TGTGCCAGCAGTGAAGCAGGGGGCGATTCACCCCTCCACTTT